Following are 22 T cell receptor beta chains from one sample sequenced in a study of human T cells and chemical hapten exposure. Unfractionated whole blood was the source of the extracted total RNA. Within the library, unique molecular identifiers were attached to each individual cDNA molecule. MiXCR, applied by TCRdb to the reads, yields one record per CDR3 protein. In the table there are about 120,000 distinct CDR3 sequences, over 7% of which are singletons. Sequenced input: whole blood. These receptors came from a human donor in good health. Some clones in this sample may be carry-over from other donors' samples.

The V gene is TRBV29-1, the J gene TRBJ2-7, with D perhaps matching TRBD2 (5 bases). This CDR3 is 13 amino acids long. Germline V CDR1 and CDR2: SQVTM, ANQGSEA. The V and J ends lost 4 bases and 5 bases respectively, with 15 bases between them. CDR3 bases: TGCAGCGTTGTTCGGGCTAGCTCGGACGAGCAGTACTTC. This encodes CSVVRASSDEQYF.

The chain has TRBV4-1 and TRBJ2-7, with no clear D. The CDR3 length is 16 residues. Trimming pared 1 base from V and 3 bases from J, leaving 16 bases between. The germline gives CDR1 MGHRA, CDR2 YSYEKL. DNA of the CDR3: TGCGCCAGCAGCCAAGCGAGCAATCTCGGCAACTACGAGCAGTACTTC. Translation: CASSQASNLGNYEQYF.

J is TRBJ1-5 and V is TRBV4-2, with TRBD1 as a possible D gene (6 bases). This CDR3 is built from 15 residues. Germline V lookup: CDR1 LGHNA, CDR2 YNFKEQ. Trimming took 4 bases from V and 0 from J, leaving 10 bases between them. The CDR3: CASSRNRDSNQPQHF. The CDR3 DNA reads TGTGCCAGCAGCCGAAACAGGGATAGCAATCAGCCCCAGCATTTT.

This clonotype was recorded a few times. The chain employs TRBV9 and TRBJ2-1, with 9 positions matching TRBD2. The CDR3 runs 17 residues. Germline assignment: CDR1 SGDLS and CDR2 YYNGEE. The trim removed 4 bases at V and 6 bases at J, leaving 14 bases unmatched. The CDR3 bases are TGTGCCAGCAGCACCACCCCCGCGGGGGGGCTCCCCAATGAGCAGTTCTTC. Encoded protein: CASSTTPAGGLPNEQFF.

This clonotype showed up just a few times. The genes are TRBV20-1 and TRBJ2-7; 14 bases agree with TRBD2. With V trimmed by 5 bases and J by 1 base, 10 bases remained unmatched. Per germline, CDR1 DFQATT and CDR2 SNEGSKA (reference sequence). CDR3 size: 17 residues. The CDR3 loop is CSAPAVGLAGGSYEQYF. The CDR3 nucleotides are TGCAGTGCTCCCGCCGTCGGACTAGCGGGGGGATCCTACGAGCAGTACTTC.

The CDR3 DNA follows: TGTGCCAGCTCACCACTGAGGGGGTTCACTGAAGCTTTCTTT. Translating it yields CASSPLRGFTEAFF. The chain carries TRBV18 and TRBJ1-1; D possibly corresponds to TRBD1 (6 bases). CDR1 and CDR2 from the germline V gene are KGHSH and LQKENI. The V end was cut by 1 base, the J end by 4 bases, with 10 bases between. The CDR3 extends over 14 amino acids. Combining the CDR3 with reference TRBV18 and TRBJ1-1 gives the whole variable domain NAGVMQNPRHLVRRRGQEARLRCSPMKGHSHVYWYRQLPEEGLKFMVYLQKENIIDESGMPKERFSAEFPKEGPSILRIQQVVRGDSAAYFCASSPLRGFTEAFFGQGTRLTVV.

This chain links TRBV15 with TRBJ2-7; D is undetermined. This CDR3 region has 12 residues. Trimming took off 1 base at V and 5 bases at J, with 6 bases between the two ends. Germline CDR1 is LNHNV and CDR2 is YYDKDF (reference sequence). CDR3 DNA sequence: TGTGCCACCAGCAGAGTACGTGACGAGCAGTACTTC. Residues: CATSRVRDEQYF.

This clonotype was seen more than once but under ten times. The chain links TRBV7-2 to TRBJ1-5; TRBD1 matches at 7 bases. Trimming took 3 bases from V and 5 from J; bases not matched to a gene: 10. The CDR3 sequence is 16 residues long. CDR1 SGHTA and CDR2 FQGNSA come from the germline V gene. This chain's CDR3 is CASSLAQGGAYQPQHF. For the CDR3, the DNA is TGTGCCAGCAGCTTGGCCCAGGGGGGGGCCTATCAGCCCCAGCATTTT.

The chain employs TRBV20-1 and TRBJ2-7; 8 bases align to TRBD1. The CDR3 is made up of 14 amino acids. Germline trimming cut 4 bases from V and 1 base from J; bases unmatched to any gene: 6. Per germline, CDR1 DFQATT and CDR2 SNEGSKA (reference sequence). The CDR3 sequence: CSATGQAASYEQYF. As DNA, the CDR3 is TGCAGTGCTACGGGACAGGCGGCTTCCTACGAGCAGTACTTC.

In its sample, this clonotype was seen many times. The chain has TRBV5-6 and TRBJ1-1, with 9 bases lining up with TRBD1. Losses at the gene ends were 0 bases for V and 4 bases for J; bases not matched to a gene: 4. Germline CDR1 SGHDT, CDR2 YYEEEE. This CDR3 spans 15 amino acids. The CDR3 region has the DNA TGTGCCAGCAGCTTGGGCGACAGGGGGAGCACTGAAGCTTTCTTT. This translates into CASSLGDRGSTEAFF.

The genes are TRBV7-9 and TRBJ1-1; D unclear. The ends were cut back, 4 bases at V and 5 bases at J, with 11 bases in the middle. Germline-derived CDR1 and CDR2 are SEHNR and FQNEAQ (reference sequence). This CDR3 comprises 13 residues. This chain's CDR3 is CASSYGLRTEAFF. In nucleotides, the CDR3 is TGTGCCAGCAGCTACGGACTGAGGACTGAAGCTTTCTTT.

This clonotype was seen at least ten times. The rearrangement links TRBV27 to TRBJ1-5; 7 nucleotides match TRBD1. The junction had 3 bases not matched to a gene; V was cut back by 6 bases and J by 4 bases. The germline gives CDR1 MNHEY, CDR2 SMNVEV (reference sequence). The CDR3 totals 13 residues. The CDR3 loop reads CASSDRENQPQHF. Written as DNA, the CDR3 is TGTGCCAGCAGCGACAGGGAGAATCAGCCCCAGCATTTT.

This clonotype appeared a few times. This chain uses TRBV12-5 with TRBJ2-7; D possibly corresponds to TRBD2 (5 bases). The germline CDR1 and CDR2 sequences are LGHNT and FRNRAP. V was cut by 1 base and J by 2 bases, with 9 bases left in between. The CDR3 length is 14 residues. The CDR3 sequence is CASGLGVATYEQYF. The CDR3 bases are TGTGCTAGTGGTTTGGGGGTAGCGACCTACGAGCAGTACTTC.

The chain employs TRBV24-1 and TRBJ1-1; D remains unclear. Germline-derived CDR1 and CDR2 are KGHDR and SFDVKD. The length of the CDR3 is 21 residues. The V gene lost 0 bases and the J gene lost 0 bases, with 25 bases spanning the gap. The CDR3 DNA reads TGTGCCACCAGTGATTTGCGTCCCTCTTCGCAGAGTCTGCTCATGAACACTGAAGCTTTCTTT. Translation gives CATSDLRPSSQSLLMNTEAFF.

Ten or more counts support this clonotype. The DNA of the CDR3 is TGTGCCAGTAGTTCCGGGACCATTCGCTACGAGCAGTACTTC. It translates to CASSSGTIRYEQYF. The chain is built from TRBV19 and TRBJ2-7; D could derive from TRBD1 or TRBD2 (5 bases each). The CDR3 extends over 14 amino acids. The V end lost 5 bases, the J end lost 3 bases, and 14 bases lay between the germline ends. Germline CDR1 LNHDA, CDR2 SQIVND (reference sequence).

The chain is built from TRBV20-1 and TRBJ2-1; D possibly corresponds to TRBD1 (6 bases). This CDR3 region has 15 residues. The germline CDR1 and CDR2 sequences are DFQATT and SNEGSKA (reference sequence). The germline V and J ends were trimmed by 7 bases and 1 base, with 17 bases remaining between them. CDR3: CSGGGGQGSYNEQFF. In DNA form, the CDR3 reads TGCAGTGGGGGTGGGGGTCAGGGGTCCTACAATGAGCAGTTCTTC.

This clonotype was picked up many times. This chain links TRBV7-8 with TRBJ1-1; D remains ambiguous. V was clipped by 4 bases and J by 1 base, with 7 bases between them. This CDR3 region has 13 residues. Germline assignment: CDR1 SGHVS and CDR2 FQNEAQ. The CDR3 here is CASSSWENTEAFF. In nucleotides, the CDR3 is TGTGCCAGCAGCTCCTGGGAGAACACTGAAGCTTTCTTT. The full variable domain, with the rest looked up from reference TRBV7-8 and TRBJ1-1, is GAGVSQSPRYKVAKRGQDVALRCDPISGHVSLFWYQQALGQGPEFLTYFQNEAQLDKSGLPSDRFFAERPEGSVSTLKIQRTQQEDSAVYLCASSSWENTEAFFGQGTRLTVV.

This clonotype was seen ten or more times. The chain couples TRBV6-2 or TRBV6-3 to TRBJ1-1, with D tentatively TRBD1 (6 bases). V was trimmed by 5 bases and J by 5 bases, leaving 15 bases between them. Per germline, CDR1 MNHEY and CDR2 SVGEGT. The CDR3 loop spans 14 amino acids. DNA of the CDR3: TGTGCCAGCAGTCAGGGGTTGGAATCGACTGAAGCTTTCTTT. Translated: CASSQGLESTEAFF.

Many counts were recorded for this clonotype. The chain employs TRBV7-9 and TRBJ1-5, with a weak D call TRBD1 (5 bases). The ends were cut back, 5 bases at V and 2 bases at J, with 10 bases in the middle. The CDR3 is made up of 14 amino acids. The V gene's germline CDR1 is SEHNR and CDR2 FQNEAQ (reference sequence). CDR3 sequence: CASSPGGGNQPQHF. The CDR3 DNA is TGTGCCAGCAGCCCTGGGGGGGGCAATCAGCCCCAGCATTTT.

At least ten counts were recorded for this clonotype. The chain combines TRBV7-9 with TRBJ1-5; 8 bases map to TRBD1. Germline CDR1 SEHNR, CDR2 FQNEAQ (reference sequence). Unmatched junction bases numbered 6, after V lost 1 base and J lost 7 bases. This CDR3 region has 15 residues. The CDR3 DNA reads TGTGCCAGCAGCTTAGAGGGGACAGGTTTCCAGCCCCAGCATTTT. Its translation: CASSLEGTGFQPQHF.

This rearrangement joins TRBV27 to TRBJ2-2; the D is unclear. Germline V gene lookup returns CDR1 MNHEY and CDR2 SMNVEV (reference sequence). The CDR3 sequence is 14 residues long. V was trimmed by 4 bases and J by 0 bases, leaving 6 bases between them. In DNA form, the CDR3 reads TGTGCCAGCAGTTCGGTAGCGAACACCGGGGAGCTGTTTTTT. It specifies CASSSVANTGELFF.

This clonotype was observed many times. V usage is TRBV5-1 and J usage is TRBJ2-2; 8 nucleotides line up with TRBD1. This CDR3 spans 15 amino acids. The ends lost 6 bases at V and 2 bases at J; junction bases unmatched: 6. Germline CDR1 is SGHRS and CDR2 is YFSETQ. The CDR3 bases are TGCGCCAGCACGCCTGGGACAGGAAACACCGGGGAGCTGTTTTTT. This gives the protein CASTPGTGNTGELFF.